The 14 T cell receptor beta chains presented below share a single source sample, sequenced in a study of technical replicates of blood from a handful of donors. The protocol was immunoSEQ multiplex PCR, while the TCRdb copy is restricted to in-frame clones and leaves out a portion. This table holds about 83,000 clones, roughly nine tenths found once. The material sequenced was T cells isolated from PBMCs. The origin of the receptors is a human donor in good health.

The chain recombines TRBV11-2 with TRBJ2-2, with 11 bases lining up with TRBD1. V lost 5 bases, J lost 6 bases, and 14 bases stayed unmatched. CDR3 length: 18 residues. Germline V gene data show CDR1 as SGHAT and CDR2 as FQNNGV. The CDR3 DNA reads as TGTGCCAGCAGCCTTGACCACTGGGGACAGGGGGATGCCGGGGAGCTGTTTTTT. Translation gives CASSLDHWGQGDAGELFF. Using reference TRBV11-2 and TRBJ2-2 for the parts outside the CDR3, the full variable domain is EAGVAQSPRYKIIEKRQSVAFWCNPISGHATLYWYQQILGQGPKLLIQFQNNGVVDDSQLPKDRFSAERLKGVDSTLKIQPAKLEDSAVYLCASSLDHWGQGDAGELFFGEGSRLTVL.

The chain employs TRBV7-6 and TRBJ2-3; 7 positions match TRBD2. CDR3 length: 15 residues. Per germline, CDR1 SGHVS and CDR2 FNYEAQ. With 0 bases clipped from V and 3 bases from J, the junction kept 3 bases outside the gene matches. CDR3 sequence (DNA): TGTGCCAGCAGCTTAGCGGCTAGCGGAACAGATACGCAGTATTTT. It codes for CASSLAASGTDTQYF.

The V and J genes are TRBV4-1 and TRBJ1-2; 8 nucleotides line up with TRBD1. With V trimmed by 4 bases and J by 6 bases, 10 bases remained unmatched. This CDR3 region has 15 residues. Germline V lookup: CDR1 MGHRA, CDR2 YSYEKL. This chain's CDR3 is CASSPRTGNVHGYTF. The CDR3 nucleotides read TGCGCCAGCAGCCCTCGGACAGGGAATGTTCATGGCTACACCTTC.

The CDR3 protein is CASRKRQANTGELFF. The CDR3 DNA reads as TGTGCCAGCAGAAAGAGACAGGCGAACACCGGGGAGCTGTTTTTT. The gene calls are TRBV6-5 and TRBJ2-2, with D possibly matching TRBD1 (6 bases). Germline V CDR1 and CDR2: MNHEY, SVGAGI. Trimming cost V 6 bases and J 0 bases, with 11 bases left between them. The CDR3 length is 15 residues.

V usage is TRBV27 and J usage is TRBJ2-3, with D possibly TRBD1 on 5 matching bases. Germline-derived CDR1 and CDR2 are MNHEY and SMNVEV (reference sequence). The CDR3 sequence is 13 residues long. V lost 8 bases to trimming and J lost 1 base, with 10 bases between them. CDR3 bases: TGTGCCAGCCAGGGTCGACGCACAGATACGCAGTATTTT. Protein: CASQGRRTDTQYF.

The genes are TRBV19 and TRBJ2-5, with 10 bases aligning to TRBD2. The CDR3 totals 17 residues. With V trimmed by 3 bases and J by 5 bases, 12 bases remained unmatched. CDR1 and CDR2 (germline): LNHDA, SQIVND (reference sequence). The CDR3 spells CASSISLAGARGETQYF. Here the CDR3 DNA reads TGTGCCAGTAGTATTAGTCTAGCGGGGGCCCGAGGGGAGACCCAGTACTTC.

V usage is TRBV6-4 and J usage is TRBJ2-3; 8 bases are shared with TRBD2. CDR1 MRHNA and CDR2 SNTAGT come from the germline V gene. The CDR3 is 15 residues long. With V trimmed by 2 bases and J by 6 bases, 7 bases remained unmatched. The CDR3 region is CASSDRRGVGDTQYF. The CDR3 region has the DNA TGTGCCAGCAGTGACCGGCGGGGGGTAGGGGATACGCAGTATTTT.

V and J are TRBV5-1 and TRBJ1-2; 9 positions match TRBD1. CDR1 SGHRS and CDR2 YFSETQ come from the germline V gene. Trimming cost V 1 base and J 0 bases; bases outside gene matches: 13. CDR3 size: 19 residues. The CDR3 sequence is CASSLTTTLQGAANYGYTF. The CDR3 DNA sequence: TGCGCCAGCAGCTTGACCACCACTTTACAGGGGGCAGCTAACTATGGCTACACCTTC.

J is TRBJ2-5 and V is TRBV6-5; the match to TRBD2 covers 9 bases. Trimming at V came to 6 bases and at J to 3 bases, leaving 5 bases not matched to a gene. The germline gives CDR1 MNHEY, CDR2 SVGAGI. The CDR3 consists of 14 residues. The CDR3 is CASSSLAGKETQYF. The DNA for the CDR3 is TGTGCCAGCAGCTCGCTAGCGGGAAAAGAGACCCAGTACTTC.

This rearrangement joins TRBV11-3 to TRBJ2-7; 13 bases fit TRBD2. The CDR3 has 18 residues. With 0 bases clipped from V and 4 bases from J, the junction kept 9 bases outside the gene matches. Per germline, CDR1 SGHNT and CDR2 YENEEA. This chain's CDR3 is CASSLEKEGTSGTYEQYF. The CDR3 DNA is TGTGCCAGCAGCTTAGAGAAAGAAGGGACTAGCGGGACGTACGAGCAGTACTTC.

The gene calls are TRBV10-3 and TRBJ2-5; 12 nucleotides align to TRBD2. This CDR3 spans 17 amino acids. The ends lost 7 bases at V and 2 bases at J; junction bases unmatched: 11. Germline values: CDR1 ENHRY, CDR2 SYGVKD. The chain's CDR3 is CAIKPASGLAGQETQYF. Written as DNA, the CDR3 is TGTGCCATCAAACCCGCTAGCGGACTAGCGGGACAAGAGACCCAGTACTTC.

The chain is built from TRBV5-1 and TRBJ2-2, with 12 bases identical to TRBD2. The CDR3 is 17 amino acids. Germline lookup yields CDR1 SGHRS and CDR2 YFSETQ. V gave up 4 bases and J gave up 6 bases; unmatched junction bases: 10. The CDR3 is CASSRGLAGTLAGELFF. As DNA, the CDR3 is TGCGCCAGCAGCCGCGGACTAGCGGGAACTCTGGCCGGGGAGCTGTTTTTT.

The chain recombines TRBV5-1 with TRBJ2-1; 10 positions agree with TRBD2. Germline CDR1 reads SGHRS; CDR2 reads YFSETQ. This CDR3 region has 16 residues. V gave up 4 bases and J gave up 6 bases; unmatched junction bases: 10. The CDR3 loop is CASSGPKRGGSNEQFF. The CDR3 coding sequence is TGCGCCAGCAGCGGTCCGAAGCGGGGGGGCAGCAATGAGCAGTTCTTC.

This clone has a single count. J is TRBJ1-1 and V is TRBV28; D is ambiguous. In germline, CDR1 is MDHEN, CDR2 SYDVKM. Trimming took off 6 bases at V and 1 base at J, with 18 bases between the two ends. There are 16 residues in the CDR3. CDR3 sequence reads: CASSLMIPRGNTEAFF. The CDR3 DNA reads TGTGCCAGCAGCTTAATGATTCCTCGCGGGAACACTGAAGCTTTCTTT. Filled out from reference TRBV28 and TRBJ1-1, the complete variable domain reads DVKVTQSSRYLVKRTGEKVFLECVQDMDHENMFWYRQDPGLGLRLIYFSYDVKMKEKGDIPEGYSVSREKKERFSLILESASTNQTSMYLCASSLMIPRGNTEAFFGQGTRLTVV.